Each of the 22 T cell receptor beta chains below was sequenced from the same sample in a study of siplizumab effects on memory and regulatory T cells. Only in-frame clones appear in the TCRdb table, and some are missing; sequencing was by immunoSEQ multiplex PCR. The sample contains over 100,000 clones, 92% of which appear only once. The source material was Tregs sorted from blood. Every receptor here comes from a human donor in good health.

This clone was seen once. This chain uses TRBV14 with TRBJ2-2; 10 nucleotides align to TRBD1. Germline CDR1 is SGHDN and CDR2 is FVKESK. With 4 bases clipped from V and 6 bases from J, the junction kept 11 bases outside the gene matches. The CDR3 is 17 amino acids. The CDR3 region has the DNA TGTGCCAGCAGCCCCCCCCGACAGGGGGCGTCATCCGGGGAGCTGTTTTTT. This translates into CASSPPRQGASSGELFF.

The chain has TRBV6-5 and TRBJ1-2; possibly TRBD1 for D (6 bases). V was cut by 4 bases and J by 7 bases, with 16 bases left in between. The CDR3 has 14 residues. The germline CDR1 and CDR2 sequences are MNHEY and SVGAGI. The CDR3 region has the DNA TGTGCCAGCAGTTCAGGAATCAGGGGCTCTGGCTACACCTTC. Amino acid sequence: CASSSGIRGSGYTF.

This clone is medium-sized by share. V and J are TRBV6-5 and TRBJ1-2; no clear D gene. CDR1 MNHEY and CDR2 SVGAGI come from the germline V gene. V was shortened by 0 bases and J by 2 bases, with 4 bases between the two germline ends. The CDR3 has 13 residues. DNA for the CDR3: TGTGCCAGCAGTTACTCAGGAAACTATGGCTACACCTTC. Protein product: CASSYSGNYGYTF.

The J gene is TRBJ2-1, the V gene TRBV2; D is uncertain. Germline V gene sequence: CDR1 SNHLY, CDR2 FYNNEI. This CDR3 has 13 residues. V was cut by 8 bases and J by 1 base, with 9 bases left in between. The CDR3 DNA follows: TGTGCCAGCCGCTTGGGGTCCTACAATGAGCAGTTCTTC. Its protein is CASRLGSYNEQFF. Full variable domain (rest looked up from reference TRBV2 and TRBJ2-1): EPEVTQTPSHQVTQMGQEVILRCVPISNHLYFYWYRQILGQKVEFLVSFYNNEISEKSEIFDDQFSVERPDGSNFTLKIRSTKLEDSAMYFCASRLGSYNEQFFGPGTRLTVL.

The CDR3 here is CASTGQRGGPSGNTIYF. DNA for the CDR3: TGTGCCAGTACTGGGCAGAGAGGAGGCCCCTCTGGAAACACCATATATTTT. The chain is built from TRBV19 and TRBJ1-3; D unresolved. V gave up 7 bases and J gave up 0 bases, with 19 bases separating them. The CDR3 length is 17 residues. The germline CDR1 and CDR2 sequences are LNHDA and SQIVND (reference sequence).

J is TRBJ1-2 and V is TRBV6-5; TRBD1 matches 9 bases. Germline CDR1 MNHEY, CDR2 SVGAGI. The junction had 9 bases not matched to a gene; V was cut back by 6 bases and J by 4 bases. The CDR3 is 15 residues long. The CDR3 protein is CASRDPGTGSYGYTF. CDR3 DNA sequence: TGTGCCAGCAGAGACCCCGGGACAGGGAGCTATGGCTACACCTTC.

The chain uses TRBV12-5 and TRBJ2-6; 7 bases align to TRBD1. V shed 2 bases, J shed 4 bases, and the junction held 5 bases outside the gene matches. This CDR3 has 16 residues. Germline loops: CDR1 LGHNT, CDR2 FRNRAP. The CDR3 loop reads CASGLIRGTGANVLTF. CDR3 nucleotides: TGTGCTAGTGGTTTGATCAGGGGGACCGGGGCCAACGTCCTGACTTTC.

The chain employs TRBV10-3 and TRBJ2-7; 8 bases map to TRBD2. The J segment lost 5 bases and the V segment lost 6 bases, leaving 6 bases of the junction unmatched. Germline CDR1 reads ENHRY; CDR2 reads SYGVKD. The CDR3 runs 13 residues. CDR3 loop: CAIRGGGLNEQYF. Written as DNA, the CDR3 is TGTGCCATCAGGGGCGGGGGGCTTAACGAGCAGTACTTC.

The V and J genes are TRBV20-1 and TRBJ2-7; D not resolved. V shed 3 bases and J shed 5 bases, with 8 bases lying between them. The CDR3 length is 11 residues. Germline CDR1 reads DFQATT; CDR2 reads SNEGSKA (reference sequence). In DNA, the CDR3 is TGCAGTGCTAGTGACGACGACGAGCAGTACTTC. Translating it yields CSASDDDEQYF.

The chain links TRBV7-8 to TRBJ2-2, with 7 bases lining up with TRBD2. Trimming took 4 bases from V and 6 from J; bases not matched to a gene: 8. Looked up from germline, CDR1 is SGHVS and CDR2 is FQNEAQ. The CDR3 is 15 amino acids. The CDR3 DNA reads TGTGCCAGCAGCTCCCGGGACTACGGCGCCGGGGAGCTGTTTTTT. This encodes CASSSRDYGAGELFF.

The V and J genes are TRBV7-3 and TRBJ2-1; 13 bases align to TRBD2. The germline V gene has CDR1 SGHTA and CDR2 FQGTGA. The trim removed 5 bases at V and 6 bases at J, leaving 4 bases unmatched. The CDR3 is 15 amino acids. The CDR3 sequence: CASSPGLAGFNEQFF. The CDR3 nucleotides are TGTGCCAGCAGCCCGGGACTAGCGGGATTCAATGAGCAGTTCTTC.

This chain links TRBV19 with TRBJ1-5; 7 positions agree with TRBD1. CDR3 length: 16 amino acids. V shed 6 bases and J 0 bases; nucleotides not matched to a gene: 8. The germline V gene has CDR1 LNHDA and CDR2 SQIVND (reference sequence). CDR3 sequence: CASRGRDSYSNQPQHF. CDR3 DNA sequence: TGTGCCAGTAGAGGCCGGGACAGTTATAGCAATCAGCCCCAGCATTTT.

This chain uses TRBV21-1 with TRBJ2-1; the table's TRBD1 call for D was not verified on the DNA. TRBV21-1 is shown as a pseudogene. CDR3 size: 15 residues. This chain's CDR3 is CASTRRQRTYNEQFF. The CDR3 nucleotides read TGTGCCAGCACCCGACGACAGCGAACCTACAATGAGCAGTTCTTC.

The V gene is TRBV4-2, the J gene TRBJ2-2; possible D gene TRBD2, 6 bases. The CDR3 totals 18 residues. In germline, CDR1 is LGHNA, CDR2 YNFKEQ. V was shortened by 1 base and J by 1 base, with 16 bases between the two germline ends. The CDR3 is CASSQVRISGENTGELFF. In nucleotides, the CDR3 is TGTGCCAGCAGCCAAGTAAGAATATCGGGGGAGAACACCGGGGAGCTGTTTTTT.

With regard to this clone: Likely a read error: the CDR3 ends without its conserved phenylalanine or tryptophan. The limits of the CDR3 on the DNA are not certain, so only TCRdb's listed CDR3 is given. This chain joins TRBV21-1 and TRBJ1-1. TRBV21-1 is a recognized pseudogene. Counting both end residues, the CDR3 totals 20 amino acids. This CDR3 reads CASSTGLGGRVRSLNTEAFL.

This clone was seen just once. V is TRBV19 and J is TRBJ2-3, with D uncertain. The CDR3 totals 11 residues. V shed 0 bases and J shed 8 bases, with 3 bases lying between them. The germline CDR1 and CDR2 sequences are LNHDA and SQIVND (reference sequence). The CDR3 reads CASSIESTQYF. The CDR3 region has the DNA TGTGCCAGTAGTATAGAGAGTACGCAGTATTTT. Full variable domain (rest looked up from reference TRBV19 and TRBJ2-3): DGGITQSPKYLFRKEGQNVTLSCEQNLNHDAMYWYRQDPGQGLRLIYYSQIVNDFQKGDIAEGYSVSREKKESFPLTVTSAQKNPTAFYLCASSIESTQYFGPGTRLTVL.

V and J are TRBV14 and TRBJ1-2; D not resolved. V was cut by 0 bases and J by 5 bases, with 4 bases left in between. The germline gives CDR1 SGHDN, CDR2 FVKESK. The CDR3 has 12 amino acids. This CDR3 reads CASSQDRYGYTF. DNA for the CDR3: TGTGCCAGCAGCCAAGACAGATATGGCTACACCTTC.

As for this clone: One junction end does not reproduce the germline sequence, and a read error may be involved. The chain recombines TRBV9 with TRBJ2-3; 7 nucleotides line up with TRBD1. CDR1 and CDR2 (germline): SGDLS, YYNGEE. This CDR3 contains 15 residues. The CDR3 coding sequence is TGTGCCGGCAGTTTCACAGGGGACCTCCCAGATACGCAGTATTTT. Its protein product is CAGSFTGDLPDTQYF. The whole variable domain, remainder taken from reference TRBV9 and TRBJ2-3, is DSGVTQTPKHLITATGQRVTLRCSPRSGDLSVYWYQQSLDQGLQFLIQYYNGEERAKGNILERFSAQQFPDLHSELNLSSLELGDSALYFCAGSFTGDLPDTQYFGPGTRLTVL.

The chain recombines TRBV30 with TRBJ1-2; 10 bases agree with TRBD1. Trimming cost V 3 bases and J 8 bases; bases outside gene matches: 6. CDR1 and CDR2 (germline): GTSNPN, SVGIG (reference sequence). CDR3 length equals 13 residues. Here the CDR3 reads CAWRPTGGIGYTF. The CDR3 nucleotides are TGTGCCTGGAGGCCGACAGGGGGCATAGGCTACACCTTC.

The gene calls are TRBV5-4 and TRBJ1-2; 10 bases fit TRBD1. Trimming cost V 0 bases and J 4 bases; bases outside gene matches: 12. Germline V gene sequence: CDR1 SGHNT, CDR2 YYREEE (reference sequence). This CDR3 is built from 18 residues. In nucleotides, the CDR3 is TGTGCCAGCAGCTTGGAGGTGGGGACAGGGGTAACCGCCTATGGCTACACCTTC. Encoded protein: CASSLEVGTGVTAYGYTF.

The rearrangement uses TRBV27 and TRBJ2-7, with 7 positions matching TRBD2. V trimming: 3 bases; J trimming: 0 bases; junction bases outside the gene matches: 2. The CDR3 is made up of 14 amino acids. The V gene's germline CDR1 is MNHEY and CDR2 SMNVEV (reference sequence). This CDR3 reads CASSFSGPSYEQYF. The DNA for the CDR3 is TGTGCCAGCAGTTTTAGCGGGCCCTCCTACGAGCAGTACTTC.

CDR3 region: CASSRGTGGSNQPQHF. CDR3 nucleotides: TGTGCCAGCAGCCGAGGGACAGGGGGGAGCAATCAGCCCCAGCATTTT. The chain combines TRBV5-4 with TRBJ1-5, with 11 bases identical to TRBD1. With 4 bases clipped from V and 1 base from J, the junction kept 4 bases outside the gene matches. This CDR3 contains 16 residues. Germline values: CDR1 SGHNT, CDR2 YYREEE (reference sequence). Combining the CDR3 with reference TRBV5-4 and TRBJ1-5 gives the whole variable domain ETGVTQSPTHLIKTRGQQVTLRCSSQSGHNTVSWYQQALGQGPQFIFQYYREEENGRGNFPPRFSGLQFPNYSSELNVNALELDDSALYLCASSRGTGGSNQPQHFGDGTRLSIL.